This T cell receptor beta chain appears in the sequencing data of a study of blood T cell repertoires in COVID-19. Across the whole study: The samples span acute and convalescent COVID-19 from the United States, Italy and Spain.

Study processing details: By means of reference gene primer amplification, nucleated cell counts were estimated. TCRdb's table, derived via immunoSEQ multiplex PCR, lists solely in-frame clones and lacks some. V and J calls and clone size are given by that table; D and trimming were obtained from the DNA. The repertoire holds roughly 170,000 clones, around four fifths seen once, with less than 4% in the top ten. Sample: PBMCs or T cells enriched from blood (not recorded which). The TCR comes from a woman aged 45-65 years in a cohort exposed to, infected with or recovered from COVID-19 (not recorded which).

The CDR3 sequence is CASSLRRTVSTDTQYF. The CDR3 DNA sequence: TGTGCCAGCAGCCTTAGAAGGACAGTGAGCACAGATACGCAGTATTTT. The V and J genes are TRBV13 and TRBJ2-3; D may be TRBD1 (6 bases). V shed 5 bases and J shed 0 bases, with 15 bases lying between them. Germline CDR1 is PRHDT and CDR2 is FYEKMQ (reference sequence). This CDR3 has 16 amino acids.